The entry that follows covers one TCR beta chain sequence. Its antigen is still unknown. This record comes from a study of radiotherapy plus CTLA-4 blockade in lung cancer. Whole-study context: Objective responses were recorded in around 18% of patients, with disease control recorded in 25% to 40%. Regarding the study as a whole: The study found tumor-derived TCR clones expanded in blood after radiotherapy plus ipilimumab. With interferon-beta, early dynamics of blood T cell clones were reported to best predict response.

CDR1 and CDR2 (germline): MDHEN, SYDVKM. The CDR3 spans 13 residues. V dropped 4 bases and J dropped 1 base, with 4 bases sitting between them. Profiled with immunoSEQ multiplex PCR; TCRdb holds only in-frame clones, not every one. The data show roughly 85,000 clones, around nine tenths seen once. The sequence derives from a human donor with non-small cell lung cancer that progressed on radiotherapy plus ipilimumab. The input for sequencing was peripheral blood, taken from a patient treated with radiotherapy plus ipilimumab. The V and J genes are TRBV28 and TRBJ2-2; D is undetermined. The DNA for the CDR3 is TGTGCCAGCAGTTCTCTGAACACCGGGGAGCTGTTTTTT. Translation gives CASSSLNTGELFF.